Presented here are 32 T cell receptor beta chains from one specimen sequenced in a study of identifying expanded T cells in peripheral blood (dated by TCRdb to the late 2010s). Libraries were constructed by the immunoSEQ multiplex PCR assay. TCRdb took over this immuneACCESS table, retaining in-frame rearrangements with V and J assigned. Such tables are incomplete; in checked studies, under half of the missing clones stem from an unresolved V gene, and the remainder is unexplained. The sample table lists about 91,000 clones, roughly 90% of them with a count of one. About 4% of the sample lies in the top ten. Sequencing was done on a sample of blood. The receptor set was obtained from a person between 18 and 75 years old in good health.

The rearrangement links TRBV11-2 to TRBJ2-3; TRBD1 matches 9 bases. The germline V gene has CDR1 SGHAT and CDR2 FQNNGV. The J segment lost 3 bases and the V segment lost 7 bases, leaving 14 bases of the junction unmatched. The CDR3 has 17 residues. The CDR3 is CASTLRGTGQGTDTQYF. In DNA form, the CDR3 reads TGTGCCAGCACATTAAGGGGGACGGGACAGGGAACAGATACGCAGTATTTT.

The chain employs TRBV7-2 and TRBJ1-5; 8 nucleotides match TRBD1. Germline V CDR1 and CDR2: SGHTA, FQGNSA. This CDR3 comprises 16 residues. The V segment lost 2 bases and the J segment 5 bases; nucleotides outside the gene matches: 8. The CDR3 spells CASSLSGQVVDQPQHF. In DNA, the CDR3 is TGTGCCAGCAGCTTATCGGGACAGGTGGTAGATCAGCCCCAGCATTTT.

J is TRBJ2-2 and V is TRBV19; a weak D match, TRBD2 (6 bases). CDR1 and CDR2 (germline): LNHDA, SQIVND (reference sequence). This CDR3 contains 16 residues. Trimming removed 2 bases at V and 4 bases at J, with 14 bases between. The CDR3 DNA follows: TGTGCCAGTAGTATAAAGGCGGGACTCTTCACCGGGGAGCTGTTTTTT. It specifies CASSIKAGLFTGELFF.

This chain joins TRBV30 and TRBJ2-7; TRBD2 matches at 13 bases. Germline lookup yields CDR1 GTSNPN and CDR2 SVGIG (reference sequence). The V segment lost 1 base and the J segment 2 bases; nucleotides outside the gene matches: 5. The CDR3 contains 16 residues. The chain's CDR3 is CAWSAPGLAGTYEQYF. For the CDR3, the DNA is TGTGCCTGGAGTGCCCCGGGACTAGCGGGGACCTACGAGCAGTACTTC. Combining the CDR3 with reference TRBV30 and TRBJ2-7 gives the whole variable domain SQTIHQWPATLVQPVGSPLSLECTVEGTSNPNLYWYRQAAGRGLQLLFYSVGIGQISSEVPQNLSASRPQDRQFILSSKKLLLSDSGFYLCAWSAPGLAGTYEQYFGPGTRLTVT.

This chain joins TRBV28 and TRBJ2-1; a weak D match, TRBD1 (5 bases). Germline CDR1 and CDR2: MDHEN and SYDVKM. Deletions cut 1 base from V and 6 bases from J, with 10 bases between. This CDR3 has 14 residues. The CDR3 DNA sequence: TGTGCCAGCAGTTTATTCCAGGGTAGCAATGAGCAGTTCTTC. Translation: CASSLFQGSNEQFF.

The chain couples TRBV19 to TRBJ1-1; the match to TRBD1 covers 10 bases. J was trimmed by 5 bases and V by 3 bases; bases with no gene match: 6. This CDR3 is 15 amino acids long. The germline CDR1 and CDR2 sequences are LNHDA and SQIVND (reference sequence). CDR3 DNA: TGTGCCAGTAGTATGAAGGGACAGGGGTATACTGAAGCTTTCTTT. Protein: CASSMKGQGYTEAFF.

CDR3 DNA: TGTGCCAGCAGTGAAGCTTTCAGCGAGGCTATTTCCTACGAGCAGTACTTC. Encoded protein: CASSEAFSEAISYEQYF. The chain has TRBV2 and TRBJ2-7; D not resolved. This CDR3 has 17 amino acids. Trimming took 0 bases from V and 1 from J, leaving 16 bases between them. CDR1 SNHLY and CDR2 FYNNEI come from the germline V gene.

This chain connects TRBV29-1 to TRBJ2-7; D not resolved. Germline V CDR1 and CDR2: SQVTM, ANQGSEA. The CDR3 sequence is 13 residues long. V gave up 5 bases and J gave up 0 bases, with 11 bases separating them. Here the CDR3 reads CSVSAKGSYEQYF. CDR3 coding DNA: TGCAGCGTTTCAGCAAAAGGCTCCTACGAGCAGTACTTC.

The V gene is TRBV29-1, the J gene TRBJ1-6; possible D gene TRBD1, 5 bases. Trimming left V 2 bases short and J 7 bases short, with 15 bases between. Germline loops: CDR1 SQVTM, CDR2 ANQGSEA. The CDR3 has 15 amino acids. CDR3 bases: TGCAGCGTTGAAAAGAGAAACAGGAAGAATTCACCCCTCCACTTT. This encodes CSVEKRNRKNSPLHF.

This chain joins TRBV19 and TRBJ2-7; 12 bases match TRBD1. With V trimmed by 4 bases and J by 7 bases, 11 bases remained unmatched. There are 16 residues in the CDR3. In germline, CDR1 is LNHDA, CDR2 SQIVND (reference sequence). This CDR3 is CASSTRDRGLRREQYF. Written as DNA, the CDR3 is TGTGCCAGTAGTACCCGGGACAGGGGGCTACGACGGGAGCAGTACTTC.

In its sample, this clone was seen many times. The CDR3 reads CASSQSEDSYNEQFF. CDR3 in DNA: TGCGCCAGCAGCCAAAGTGAGGACAGCTACAATGAGCAGTTCTTC. The chain combines TRBV4-1 with TRBJ2-1, with TRBD1 as a possible D gene (6 bases). This CDR3 spans 15 amino acids. Germline V gene lookup returns CDR1 MGHRA and CDR2 YSYEKL. V lost 2 bases and J lost 3, with 11 bases in between.

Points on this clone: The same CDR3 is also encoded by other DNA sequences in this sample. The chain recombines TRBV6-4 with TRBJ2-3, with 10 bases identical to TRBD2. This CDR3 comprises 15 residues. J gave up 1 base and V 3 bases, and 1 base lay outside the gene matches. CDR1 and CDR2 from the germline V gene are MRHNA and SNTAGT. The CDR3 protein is CASSETSGGTDTQYF. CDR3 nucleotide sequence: TGTGCCAGCAGTGAAACTAGCGGGGGCACAGATACGCAGTATTTT.

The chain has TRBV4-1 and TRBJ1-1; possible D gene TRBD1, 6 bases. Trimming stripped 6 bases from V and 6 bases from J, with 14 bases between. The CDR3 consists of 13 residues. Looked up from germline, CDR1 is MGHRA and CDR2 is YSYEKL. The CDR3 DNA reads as TGCGCCAGCAGTTGGGCAGGGGCGTCTGAAGCTTTCTTT. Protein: CASSWAGASEAFF.

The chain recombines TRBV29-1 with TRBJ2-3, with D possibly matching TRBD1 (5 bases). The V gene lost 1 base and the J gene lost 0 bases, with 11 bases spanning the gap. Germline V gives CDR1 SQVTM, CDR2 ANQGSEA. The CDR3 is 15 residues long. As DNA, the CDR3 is TGCAGCGTTGAAGCAGGGCTAAAAAGCACAGATACGCAGTATTTT. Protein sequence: CSVEAGLKSTDTQYF.

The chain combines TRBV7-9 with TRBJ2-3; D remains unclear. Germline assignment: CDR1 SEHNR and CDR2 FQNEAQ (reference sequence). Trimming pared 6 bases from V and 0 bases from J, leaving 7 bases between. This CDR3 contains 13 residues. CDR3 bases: TGTGCCAGCAGGCTAGTTAGCACAGATACGCAGTATTTT. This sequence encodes CASRLVSTDTQYF.

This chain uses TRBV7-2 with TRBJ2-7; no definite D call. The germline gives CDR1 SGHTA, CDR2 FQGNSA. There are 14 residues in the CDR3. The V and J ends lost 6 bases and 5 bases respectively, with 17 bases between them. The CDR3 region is CASSLIRYSDEQYF. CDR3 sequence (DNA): TGTGCCAGCAGTCTTATCAGGTATTCGGACGAGCAGTACTTC.

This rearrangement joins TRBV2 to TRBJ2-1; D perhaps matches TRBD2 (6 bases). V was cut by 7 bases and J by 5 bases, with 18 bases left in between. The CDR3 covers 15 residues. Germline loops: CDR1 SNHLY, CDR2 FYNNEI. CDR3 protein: CASINQAGINNEQFF. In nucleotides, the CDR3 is TGTGCCAGCATTAACCAGGCGGGGATAAACAATGAGCAGTTCTTC.

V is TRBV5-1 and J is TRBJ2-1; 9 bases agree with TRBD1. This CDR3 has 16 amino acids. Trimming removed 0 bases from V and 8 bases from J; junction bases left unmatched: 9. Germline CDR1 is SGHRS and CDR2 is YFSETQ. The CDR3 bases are TGCGCCAGCAGCTTGGGACAGGGGGTCCGGCTAGATGAGCAGTTCTTC. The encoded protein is CASSLGQGVRLDEQFF.

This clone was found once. The CDR3 loop is CASSLAHRGYEQYF. The CDR3 coding sequence is TGTGCCAGCAGCTTAGCGCACAGAGGCTACGAGCAGTACTTC. This chain uses TRBV7-8 with TRBJ2-7; no reliable D call. This CDR3 has 14 amino acids. Germline CDR1 reads SGHVS; CDR2 reads FQNEAQ. V lost 0 bases to trimming and J lost 3 bases, with 9 bases between them.

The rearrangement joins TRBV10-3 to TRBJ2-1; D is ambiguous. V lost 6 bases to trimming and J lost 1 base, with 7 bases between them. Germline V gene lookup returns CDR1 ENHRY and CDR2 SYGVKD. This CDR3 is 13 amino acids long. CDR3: CAISDLSYNEQFF. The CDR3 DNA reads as TGTGCCATCAGCGATCTTTCCTACAATGAGCAGTTCTTC.

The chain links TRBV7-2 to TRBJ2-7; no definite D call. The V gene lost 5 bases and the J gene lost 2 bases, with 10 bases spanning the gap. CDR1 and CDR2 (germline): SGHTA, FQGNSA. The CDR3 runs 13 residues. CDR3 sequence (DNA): TGTGCCAGCAGCCCCGGGCGTCCCTACGAGCAGTACTTC. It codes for CASSPGRPYEQYF.

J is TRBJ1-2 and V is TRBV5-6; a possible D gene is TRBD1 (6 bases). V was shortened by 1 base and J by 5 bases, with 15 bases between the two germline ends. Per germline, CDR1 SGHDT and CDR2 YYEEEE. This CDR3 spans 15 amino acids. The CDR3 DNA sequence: TGTGCCAGCAGCTTGAACCCGGGACATTCGTATGGCTACACCTTC. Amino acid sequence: CASSLNPGHSYGYTF.

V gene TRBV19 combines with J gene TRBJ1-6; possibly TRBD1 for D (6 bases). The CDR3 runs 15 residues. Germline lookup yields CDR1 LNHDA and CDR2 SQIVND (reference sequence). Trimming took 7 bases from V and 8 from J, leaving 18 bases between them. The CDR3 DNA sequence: TGTGCCAGTACCCCGTCTCTAGGGGGTGATTCACCCCTCCACTTT. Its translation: CASTPSLGGDSPLHF.

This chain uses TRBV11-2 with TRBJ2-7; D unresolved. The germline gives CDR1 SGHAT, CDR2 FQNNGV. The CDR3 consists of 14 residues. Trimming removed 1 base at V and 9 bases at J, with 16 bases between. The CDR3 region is CASSLVTVPTGQYF. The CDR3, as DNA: TGTGCCAGCAGCTTAGTGACTGTCCCTACTGGGCAGTACTTC.

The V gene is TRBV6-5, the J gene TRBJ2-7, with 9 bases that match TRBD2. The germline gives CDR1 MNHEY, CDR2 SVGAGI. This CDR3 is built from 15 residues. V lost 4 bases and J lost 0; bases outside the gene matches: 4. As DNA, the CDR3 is TGTGCCAGCAGTTTTTCTAGCGGGGCCTCCTACGAGCAGTACTTC. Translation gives CASSFSSGASYEQYF.

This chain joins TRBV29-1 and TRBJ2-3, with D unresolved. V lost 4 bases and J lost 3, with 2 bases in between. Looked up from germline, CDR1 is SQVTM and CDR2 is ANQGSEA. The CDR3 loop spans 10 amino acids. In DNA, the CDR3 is TGCAGCGTTGTTACAGATACGCAGTATTTT. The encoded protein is CSVVTDTQYF.

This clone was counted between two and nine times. In DNA, the CDR3 is TGTGCCAGTAGTACTACCGGACAGGGGGCTTACGAGCAGTACTTC. Protein: CASSTTGQGAYEQYF. The rearrangement joins TRBV19 to TRBJ2-7; TRBD1 matches at 11 bases. The CDR3 covers 15 residues. Germline CDR1 and CDR2: LNHDA and SQIVND (reference sequence). V shed 4 bases, J shed 4 bases, and the junction held 6 bases outside the gene matches.

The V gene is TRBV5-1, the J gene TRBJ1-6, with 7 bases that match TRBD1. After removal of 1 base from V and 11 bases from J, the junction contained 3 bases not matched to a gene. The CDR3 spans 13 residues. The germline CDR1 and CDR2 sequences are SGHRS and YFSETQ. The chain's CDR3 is CASSLTGDPPLHF. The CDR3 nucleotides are TGCGCCAGCAGCTTGACAGGGGACCCACCCCTCCACTTT. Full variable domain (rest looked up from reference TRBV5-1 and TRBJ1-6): KAGVTQTPRYLIKTRGQQVTLSCSPISGHRSVSWYQQTPGQGLQFLFEYFSETQRNKGNFPGRFSGRQFSNSRSEMNVSTLELGDSALYLCASSLTGDPPLHFGNGTRLTVT.

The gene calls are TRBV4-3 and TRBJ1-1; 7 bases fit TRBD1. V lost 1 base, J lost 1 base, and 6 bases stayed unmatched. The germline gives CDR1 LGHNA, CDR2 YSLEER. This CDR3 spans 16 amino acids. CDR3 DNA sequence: TGCGCCAGCAGCCAAGCCCGACAGGGCGGGAACACTGAAGCTTTCTTT. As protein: CASSQARQGGNTEAFF.

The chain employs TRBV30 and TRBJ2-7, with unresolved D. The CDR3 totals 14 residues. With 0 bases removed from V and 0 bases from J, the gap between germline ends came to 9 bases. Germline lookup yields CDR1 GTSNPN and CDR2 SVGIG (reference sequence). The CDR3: CAWSVGQASYEQYF. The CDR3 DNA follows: TGTGCCTGGAGTGTAGGTCAAGCCTCCTACGAGCAGTACTTC.

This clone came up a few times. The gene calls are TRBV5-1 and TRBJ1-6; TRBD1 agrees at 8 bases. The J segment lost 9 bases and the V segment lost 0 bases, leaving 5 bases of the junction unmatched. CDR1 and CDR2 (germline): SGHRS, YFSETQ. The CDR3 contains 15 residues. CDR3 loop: CASSLAAGGSSPLHF. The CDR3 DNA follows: TGCGCCAGCAGCTTGGCCGCAGGGGGCAGTTCACCCCTCCACTTT.

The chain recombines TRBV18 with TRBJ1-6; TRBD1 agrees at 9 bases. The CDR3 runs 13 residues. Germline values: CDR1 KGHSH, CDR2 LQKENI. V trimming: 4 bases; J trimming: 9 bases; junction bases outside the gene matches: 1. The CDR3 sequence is CASSRDRVSPLHF. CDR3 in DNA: TGTGCCAGCTCACGGGACAGGGTTTCACCCCTCCACTTT.